This TCR beta chain comes out of a study of cytomegalovirus exposure and HLA in healthy donors. V dropped 6 bases and J dropped 5 bases, with 10 bases sitting between them. Per the germline V gene, CDR1 is MNHEY and CDR2 is SMNVEV (reference sequence). CDR3 length equals 13 residues. This clone was seen only once. Using immunoSEQ multiplex PCR, the repertoire was profiled, and TCRdb retains in-frame clones only, with some absent. The repertoire consists of roughly 130,000 clones, with approximately 87% occurring once and the leading ten covering roughly 3%. Input material: PBMCs. The chain joins TRBV27 to TRBJ1-4, with a tentative D call TRBD1 (5 bases). This receptor was identified in a man between 18 and 29 years old in good health and CMV-seronegative. CDR3 region: CASRPTANEKLFF. DNA of the CDR3: TGTGCCAGCAGACCGACAGCCAATGAAAAACTGTTTTTT.